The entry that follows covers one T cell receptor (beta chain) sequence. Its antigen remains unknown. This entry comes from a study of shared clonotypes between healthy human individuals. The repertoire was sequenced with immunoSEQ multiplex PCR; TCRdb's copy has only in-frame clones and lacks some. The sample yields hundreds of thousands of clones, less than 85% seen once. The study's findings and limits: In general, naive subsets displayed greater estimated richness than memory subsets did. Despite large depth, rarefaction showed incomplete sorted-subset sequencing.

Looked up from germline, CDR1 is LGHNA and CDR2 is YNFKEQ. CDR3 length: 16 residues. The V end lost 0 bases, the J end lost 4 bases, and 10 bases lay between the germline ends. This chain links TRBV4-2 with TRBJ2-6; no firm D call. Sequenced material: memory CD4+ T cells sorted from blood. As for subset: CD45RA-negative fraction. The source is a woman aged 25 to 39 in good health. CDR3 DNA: TGTGCCAGCAGCCAAGATACCCGGTCCGGGGCCAACGTCCTGACTTTC. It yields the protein CASSQDTRSGANVLTF.